The rows below give T cell receptor beta chains drawn from one sample of a study of human T cells and chemical hapten exposure. TCRdb re-analysed the RACE reads in MiXCR, keeping a single row per CDR3 protein. The sample lists 90,000 or so distinct CDR3 sequences; roughly a tenth were seen once. The material was whole blood, obtained in connection with sensitization to the hapten diphenylcyclopropenone (DPC). Receptors were obtained from a man aged 40-49 years with alopecia areata. Some clones in this sample may be carry-over from other donors' samples. CDR3s include the opening cysteine and the closing phenylalanine or tryptophan. D genes are given only for firm matches.

v_gene	j_gene	d_gene	CDR3aa
TRBV12-3/TRBV12-4	TRBJ1-2	.	CASSTRGHGYTF
TRBV5-1	TRBJ2-5	TRBD2	CASSLAGTREETQYF
TRBV7-9	TRBJ1-5	TRBD1	CASSLETGKSSQHF
TRBV10-2	TRBJ1-1	.	CASREADFLNTEAFF
TRBV25-1	TRBJ2-6	TRBD2	CASSEYGGSGANVLTF
TRBV7-2	TRBJ2-5	TRBD2	CASSPQSGKGETQYF
TRBV6-5	TRBJ2-5	TRBD1	CASRRGQGSSETQYF
TRBV6-2/TRBV6-3	TRBJ2-7	.	CASSSMGGRSYEQYF
TRBV10-3	TRBJ2-5	TRBD2	CAISVAGEGETQYF
TRBV12-3/TRBV12-4	TRBJ1-5	.	CASSLGLPQHF
TRBV3-1	TRBJ2-2	.	CASSQLIADIGNTGELFF
TRBV9	TRBJ1-3	TRBD1	CASSVDPGQGPGNTIYF
TRBV5-1	TRBJ1-2	TRBD1	CASSSKGQGSGYTF
TRBV7-8	TRBJ1-1	.	CASSLGSGLDTEAFF
TRBV7-2	TRBJ2-3	.	CASSPGGDTQYF
TRBV7-2	TRBJ2-1	TRBD1	CASSSDRGSNEQFF
TRBV11-2	TRBJ1-2	.	CASSLVGGSNYGYTF
TRBV6-1	TRBJ1-2	TRBD1	CASSARDRVAGYTF
TRBV7-2	TRBJ2-7	.	CASRRADHYEQYF
TRBV7-2	TRBJ1-5	.	CASSPTRSNQPQHF
TRBV28	TRBJ1-2	.	CASSLSGANYGYTF
TRBV28	TRBJ1-4	.	CASSGGENEKLFF
TRBV20-1	TRBJ2-5	.	CSARRQETQYF
TRBV20-1	TRBJ2-1	.	CSASADFYNEQFF
TRBV19	TRBJ1-4	.	CASTSRGGEKLFF